This TCR beta chain was recorded in a study of T cells in Graves' hyperthyroidism and ophthalmopathy. Findings and caveats of the study: Most thyroid clonotypes expanded above 0.001 appeared in blood too.

Worth noting for this clonotype: Its antigen is not known.

The CDR3 length is 13 residues. Looked up from germline, CDR1 is SGHRS and CDR2 is YFSETQ. The V gene lost 5 bases and the J gene lost 7 bases, with 15 bases spanning the gap. TCR beta CDR3 sequences were amplified from RNA transcripts. With the HTBI primer set, the TCR CDR3 went through a first round of RT-PCR. TCRdb called the multiplex PCR reads again in MiXCR, with one record for every CDR3 protein. Among 500,000 to 600,000 distinct CDR3 sequences listed, 35% to 55% were seen once. The V and J genes are TRBV5-1 and TRBJ2-5; D assignment may be TRBD1 or TRBD2 (5 bases each). The sequencing input was peripheral blood or thyroid tissue (not recorded which). This receptor was obtained from a woman younger than 35 with Graves' hyperthyroidism. CDR3 loop: CASRVGESGTQYF. The CDR3 coding sequence is TGCGCCAGCAGAGTAGGGGAGTCTGGGACCCAGTACTTC.